This TCR beta chain was profiled in a study of T cell responses to AZD1222 COVID-19 vaccine. Turning to this clone: What it binds is unknown. The sample contains more than one DNA sequence encoding this CDR3.

There are 14 residues in the CDR3. Trimming pared 5 bases from V and 1 base from J, leaving 11 bases between. Germline loops: CDR1 SGHAT, CDR2 FQNNGV. Findings and caveats of the study: There were vaccine-associated CD4 TCRs across spike, dominant at 160-218 and 743-854. Sampling captured repertoires only after the peak T cell response. Possibly, clonal diversity was underestimated; donors were largely white British and included more females.

Produced via immunoSEQ multiplex PCR; TCRdb's table is partial and in-frame only. The sample records some 180,000 clones, 85% to 95% being singletons. The chain has TRBV11-2 and TRBJ1-1, with D perhaps TRBD1 (6 bases). Sequences were derived from peripheral blood, sampled on day 0 of AZD1222 vaccination. This TCR was sampled from an adult in good health. CDR3 region: CASSLRGQNTEAFF. The DNA for the CDR3 is TGTGCCAGCAGCCTAAGGGGACAGAACACTGAAGCTTTCTTT.